Sequencing of this TCR beta chain was carried out in a study of blood T cell repertoires in COVID-19. The V and J ends lost 3 bases and 1 base respectively, with 10 bases between them. CDR1 is SGHRS and CDR2 is YFSETQ in the germline V gene. The CDR3 contains 14 residues. The assay was immunoSEQ multiplex PCR, and TCRdb's table has in-frame clones only and misses some. The sample shows fewer than 350,000 clones, about nine tenths of them seen only once. The material sequenced was peripheral blood. The genes are TRBV5-1 and TRBJ1-1; D call uncertain. This sequence originates from a woman in her 30s with COVID-19, enrolled during active disease. Here the CDR3 DNA reads TGCGCCAGCAGCTCGAATCTCAGGAACACTGAAGCTTTCTTT. Translation gives CASSSNLRNTEAFF.